One and the same sample provided the 5 T cell receptor beta chains below, sequenced in a study of shared clonotypes between healthy human individuals (dated by TCRdb to 2020 to 2022). Library method: the immunoSEQ multiplex PCR assay. TCRdb limited this immuneACCESS table to in-frame rearrangements with V and J called. A share of clones is missing; checked studies link under half to unresolved V genes, and the rest is unexplained. Counted in this sample were roughly 2.6 million clones; approximately 94% of them appeared once. The biggest ten clones account for about 0.13% of the sample. The sequencing sample was made of naive CD4+ T cells sorted from blood. The cell subset or site label on this specimen signifies: CD45RA+ positively selected. The receptors were sampled from a man between 18 and 35 years old in good health.

The V and J genes are TRBV9 and TRBJ1-4, with D possibly TRBD1 on 6 matching bases. V lost 4 bases and J lost 6, with 10 bases in between. Germline V lookup: CDR1 SGDLS, CDR2 YYNGEE. The CDR3 is 13 amino acids. CDR3 sequence: CASSYRTDEKLFF. CDR3 nucleotide sequence: TGTGCCAGCAGCTACCGGACAGATGAAAAACTGTTTTTT. Full variable domain (outside the CDR3, taken from reference TRBV9 and TRBJ1-4): DSGVTQTPKHLITATGQRVTLRCSPRSGDLSVYWYQQSLDQGLQFLIQYYNGEERAKGNILERFSAQQFPDLHSELNLSSLELGDSALYFCASSYRTDEKLFFGSGTQLSVL.

This chain joins TRBV6-5 and TRBJ2-5, with 7 bases aligning to TRBD1. The J call may be in error: the DNA end matches TRBJ2-7 better. The CDR3 totals 15 residues. In germline, CDR1 is MNHEY, CDR2 SVGAGI. The CDR3 DNA reads as TGTGCCAGCAGCTCCCCTGGGACAGCCGGCTACGAGCAGTACTTC. Translated: CASSSPGTAGYEQYF.

The chain combines TRBV2 with TRBJ1-3; 8 bases are shared with TRBD1. Trimming removed 2 bases from V and 0 bases from J; junction bases left unmatched: 9. CDR1 SNHLY and CDR2 FYNNEI come from the germline V gene. This CDR3 comprises 18 residues. The CDR3 loop is CASSERTGRDRSGNTIYF. Written as DNA, the CDR3 is TGTGCCAGCAGTGAAAGGACAGGGCGTGATCGCTCTGGAAACACCATATATTTT.

V is TRBV7-9 and J is TRBJ2-1, with D possibly being TRBD1 (5 bases). Per the germline V gene, CDR1 is SEHNR and CDR2 is FQNEAQ (reference sequence). The CDR3 spans 14 residues. The V and J ends lost 0 bases and 7 bases respectively, with 10 bases between them. DNA of the CDR3: TGTGCCAGCAGCTTAGCCAGGGAAGGGAATGAGCAGTTCTTC. It is translated as CASSLAREGNEQFF.

V and J are TRBV2 and TRBJ2-5; D is uncertain. Between the trimmed V and J ends, which lost 4 bases and 8 bases, there was a span of 20 bases. The CDR3 sequence is 15 residues long. Germline V CDR1 and CDR2: SNHLY, FYNNEI. CDR3 coding DNA: TGTGCCAGCAGTGGGGATGGGATTCTAGTTAGTACCCAGTACTTC. It yields the protein CASSGDGILVSTQYF.